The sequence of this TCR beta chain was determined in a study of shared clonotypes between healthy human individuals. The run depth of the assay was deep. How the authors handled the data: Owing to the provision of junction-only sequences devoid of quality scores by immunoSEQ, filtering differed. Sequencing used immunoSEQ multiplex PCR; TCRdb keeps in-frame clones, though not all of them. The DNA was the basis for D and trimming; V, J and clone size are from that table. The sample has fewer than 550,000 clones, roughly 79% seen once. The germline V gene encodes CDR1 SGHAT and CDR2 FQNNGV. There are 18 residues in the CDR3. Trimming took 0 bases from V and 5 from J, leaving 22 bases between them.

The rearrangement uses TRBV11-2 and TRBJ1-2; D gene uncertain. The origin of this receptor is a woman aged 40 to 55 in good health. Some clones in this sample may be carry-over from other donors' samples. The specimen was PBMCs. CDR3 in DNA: TGTGCCAGCAGCTTAGAAGGGAGACGCAGGAGCGACTATTATGGCTACACCTTC. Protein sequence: CASSLEGRRRSDYYGYTF. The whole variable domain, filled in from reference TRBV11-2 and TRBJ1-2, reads EAGVAQSPRYKIIEKRQSVAFWCNPISGHATLYWYQQILGQGPKLLIQFQNNGVVDDSQLPKDRFSAERLKGVDSTLKIQPAKLEDSAVYLCASSLEGRRRSDYYGYTFGSGTRLTVV.